The clone carrying this T cell receptor (beta chain) came up a few times. Blocking oligonucleotides added to a second nested PCR suppressed unpaired genes. TCRdb reprocessed the emulsion pairing reads with MiXCR, giving one entry per CDR3 protein. The data contain 4,400 or so distinct CDR3 sequences, 30% to 40% of them singletons. The data derive from a study of T cell repertoires in breast cancer. The expanded emulsion RT-PCR method captured paired alpha and beta chains from CD8+ T cells. Sequences were obtained from CD8+ T cells. This sequence was found in a pool of human donors with breast cancer or a healthy control (not recorded which).

CDR3 amino acids: CASSLAGQGYEQYF. In DNA, the CDR3 is TGTGCCAGCAGTTTAGCGGGACAGGGCTACGAGCAGTACTTC. The J gene is TRBJ2-7, the V gene TRBV2; possible D gene TRBD1, 9 bases. The germline gives CDR1 SNHLY, CDR2 FYNNEI. The CDR3 totals 14 residues. Trimming pared 5 bases from V and 3 bases from J, leaving 14 bases between.